The clone carrying this T cell receptor (beta chain) was seen only a few times. The entry originates in a study of T cells after yellow fever vaccination. In TCRdb, the 5' RACE reads were re-called with MiXCR into one record per CDR3 protein. The table shows some 670,000 distinct CDR3 sequences, with 9% to 15% occurring only once. Trimming took 5 bases from V and 5 from J, leaving 12 bases between them. The CDR3 is made up of 13 amino acids. Germline values: CDR1 SGHVS, CDR2 FNYEAQ. The V and J genes are TRBV7-6 and TRBJ1-1; D uncertain. The starting material was PBMCs, obtained on the day of the yellow fever booster vaccination. This clonotype was sampled from a man aged 30-40 years who received the YFV17D yellow fever vaccine. The CDR3 loop reads CASSPQEGTEAFF. In DNA form, the CDR3 reads TGTGCCAGCAGCCCTCAGGAAGGGACTGAAGCTTTCTTT.